Listed below are T cell receptor beta chains from one sample, sequenced in a study of human T cells and chemical hapten exposure. TCRdb called the RACE reads again in MiXCR, with one record for every CDR3 protein. The sample shows 90,000 to 140,000 distinct CDR3 sequences, less than 35% of them seen only once. This specimen consisted of whole blood, obtained in connection with sensitization to the hapten diphenylcyclopropenone (DPC). Receptors originate from a man between 40 and 49 years old with alopecia areata. Some clones in this sample may be carry-over from other donors' samples. The CDR3 runs from the conserved cysteine through the conserved F or W. Fields, in order: J gene, clone size, D gene, V gene, CDR3 DNA, CDR3 protein. The D gene is left open where the match is weak. Expanded clones are given a class, and other clones once, few, many or no size at all.

J: TRBJ2-4
size: .
D: TRBD2
V: TRBV11-1
DNA: TGTGCCAGCAGCTCGGGACTAGCGGGAGGGCCCGACTTC
CDR3: CASSSGLAGGPDF

J: TRBJ2-5
size: .
D: .
V: TRBV5-1
DNA: TGCGCCAGCAGCTTGGAACCGGGACTCGCGGACTTC
CDR3: CASSLEPGLADF

J: TRBJ1-2
size: few
D: .
V: TRBV7-2
DNA: TGTGCCAGCTTCGGTGACAGGATCCATGGCTACACCTTC
CDR3: CASFGDRIHGYTF

J: TRBJ1-1
size: .
D: TRBD1
V: TRBV27
DNA: TGTGCCAGCAGTTTGGGACAGTTGCGGGCTGAAGCTTTCTTT
CDR3: CASSLGQLRAEAFF

J: TRBJ1-3
size: .
D: .
V: TRBV6-5
DNA: TGTGCCAGCTTGGGGAGCGGAAACACCATATATTTT
CDR3: CASLGSGNTIYF

J: TRBJ2-1
size: few
D: TRBD2
V: TRBV12-3/TRBV12-4
DNA: TGTGCCAGCTGCCCGCGACTAGCGGGAGTCGGTAGCTCCTACAATGAGCAGTTCTTC
CDR3: CASCPRLAGVGSSYNEQFF

J: TRBJ1-1
size: few
D: TRBD1
V: TRBV2
DNA: TGTGCCAGCAGTGAGGGACAGAACACTGAAACTTTCTTT
CDR3: CASSEGQNTETFF

J: TRBJ2-1
size: .
D: TRBD2
V: TRBV29-1
DNA: TGCAGCGTTGAAGTTACTAGCGGGAGGGGAAATGAGCAGTTCTTC
CDR3: CSVEVTSGRGNEQFF

J: TRBJ2-1
size: .
D: TRBD2
V: TRBV18
DNA: TGTGCCAGCTCACCAATTAGTCCCGACGGGCGGGAGGTCGGGTTCTTC
CDR3: CASSPISPDGREVGFF

J: TRBJ1-6
size: few
D: TRBD1
V: TRBV20-1
DNA: TGCAGTGCTAGTGTCCAGGGGGATTCACCCCTCCACTTT
CDR3: CSASVQGDSPLHF

J: TRBJ2-6
size: few
D: .
V: TRBV25-1
DNA: TGTGCCAGCAGTCGAGGGGGACATCCCGTTAAAGGGGCCAACGTCCTGACTTTC
CDR3: CASSRGGHPVKGANVLTF

J: TRBJ2-3
size: .
D: TRBD1
V: TRBV7-2
DNA: TGTGCGAGCAGCTTCTTACAGGGGGCAGATACGCAGTATTTT
CDR3: CASSFLQGADTQYF

J: TRBJ2-3
size: .
D: .
V: TRBV20-1
DNA: TGCAGTGCTATTAACGTTTACACAGATACGCAGTATTTT
CDR3: CSAINVYTDTQYF

J: TRBJ2-3
size: .
D: TRBD2
V: TRBV6-2/TRBV6-3
DNA: TGTGCCAGCAGTTCTACTAGCGGGGGTGGAGATACGCAGTATTTT
CDR3: CASSSTSGGGDTQYF

J: TRBJ2-1
size: .
D: TRBD2
V: TRBV6-2/TRBV6-3
DNA: TGTGCCAGCAGTCACGGACTAGGAGAAAGTTCCTACAATGAGCAGTTCTTC
CDR3: CASSHGLGESSYNEQFF

J: TRBJ2-3
size: .
D: TRBD1
V: TRBV10-3
DNA: TGTGCCATCAGTGAAGCAATCTCCGGGACAGGGCCATCCACAGATACGCAGTATTTT
CDR3: CAISEAISGTGPSTDTQYF

J: TRBJ1-1
size: few
D: .
V: TRBV6-5
DNA: TGTGCCAGCAGTTACCGGCAAAACACTGAAGCTTTCTTT
CDR3: CASSYRQNTEAFF

J: TRBJ2-1
size: few
D: TRBD2
V: TRBV30
DNA: TGTGCCCGGAAAAAGGGACTAGCGAAGAATGAGCAGTTCTTC
CDR3: CARKKGLAKNEQFF

J: TRBJ2-5
size: .
D: TRBD2
V: TRBV20-1
DNA: TGCAGTGCTAGCCCAGCGGGAGTAGAGGAGACCCAGTACTTC
CDR3: CSASPAGVEETQYF

J: TRBJ2-3
size: few
D: .
V: TRBV6-1
DNA: TGTGCCAGCAGGCCAGGGGGCGCGGGGGCCACAGATACGCAGTATTTT
CDR3: CASRPGGAGATDTQYF

J: TRBJ2-7
size: .
D: .
V: TRBV7-8
DNA: TGTGCCAGCAGCCTGGAGTACAGGAAGATCTCCTACGAGCAGTACTTC
CDR3: CASSLEYRKISYEQYF

J: TRBJ1-2
size: .
D: .
V: TRBV24-1
DNA: TGTGCCACGAACTCCGGTAACTATGGCTACACCTTC
CDR3: CATNSGNYGYTF

J: TRBJ2-2
size: few
D: TRBD1
V: TRBV28
DNA: TGTGCCAGCAGCAGGGGGTCCGGGGAGCTGTTTTTT
CDR3: CASSRGSGELFF

J: TRBJ2-3
size: .
D: .
V: TRBV14
DNA: TGTGCCAGCAGCCAATCGTTGGGGTTCAGCACAGATACGCAGTATTTT
CDR3: CASSQSLGFSTDTQYF

J: TRBJ1-2
size: few
D: .
V: TRBV10-3
DNA: TGTGCCATCAGGATACAGATTTTAGCTAACTATGGCTACACCTTC
CDR3: CAIRIQILANYGYTF

J: TRBJ1-2
size: .
D: TRBD1
V: TRBV6-6
DNA: TGTGCCAGCAGTTACTCGGTGGGGACAGGGAAGGAAGACTATGGCTACACCTTC
CDR3: CASSYSVGTGKEDYGYTF

J: TRBJ2-7
size: .
D: .
V: TRBV10-3
DNA: TGTGCCATCAGCGTACAGGGTAGCCCCTACGAGCAGTACTTC
CDR3: CAISVQGSPYEQYF

J: TRBJ2-5
size: .
D: .
V: TRBV12-3/TRBV12-4
DNA: TGTGCCAGCAGTTTATTACAGGGCATCGGAAAGACCCAGTACTTC
CDR3: CASSLLQGIGKTQYF

J: TRBJ2-1
size: .
D: .
V: TRBV9
DNA: TGTGCCAGCAGCGTAGTAGTCTGGGGCACCTACAATGAGCAGTTCTTC
CDR3: CASSVVVWGTYNEQFF

J: TRBJ2-4
size: few
D: .
V: TRBV7-2
DNA: TGTGCCAGCAGCTTAGCGAGGGACCACATTCAGTACTTC
CDR3: CASSLARDHIQYF